Below are 27 T cell receptor beta chains sequenced from a single sample in a study of T cell repertoires in chronic hepatitis B. Repertoires were generated with immunoSEQ multiplex PCR, while TCRdb's copy carries only in-frame clones and drops some. The table includes roughly 640 clones, more than 70% detected once. Sequenced input: total CD8+ T cells from PBMCs. All receptors derive from a human donor with chronic hepatitis B virus infection.

The chain recombines TRBV28 with TRBJ2-3, with 9 nucleotides matching TRBD2. Germline-derived CDR1 and CDR2 are MDHEN and SYDVKM. V lost 2 bases and J lost 3; bases outside the gene matches: 6. This CDR3 is 16 amino acids long. The CDR3 nucleotides read TGTGCCAGCAGTTTAAGGCGGGAGGGGGAAACAGATACGCAGTATTTT. Protein sequence: CASSLRREGETDTQYF.

This chain joins TRBV7-9 and TRBJ2-3; D unclear. CDR3 length: 16 residues. The germline V gene encodes CDR1 SEHNR and CDR2 FQNEAQ (reference sequence). V was trimmed by 4 bases and J by 1 base, leaving 15 bases between them. In DNA, the CDR3 is TGTGCCAGCAGCTCCCAGGAGAGGTTGGGCACAGATACGCAGTATTTT. Translation gives CASSSQERLGTDTQYF. Full variable domain (remainder filled in from reference TRBV7-9 and TRBJ2-3): DTGVSQNPRHKITKRGQNVTFRCDPISEHNRLYWYRQTLGQGPEFLTYFQNEAQLEKSRLLSDRFSAERPKGSFSTLEIQRTEQGDSAMYLCASSSQERLGTDTQYFGPGTRLTVL.

Only one count was recorded for this clone. The chain joins TRBV5-3 to TRBJ2-3; possible D gene TRBD1, 6 bases. TRBV5-3 is filed as an ORF, its function uncertain. The CDR3 is made up of 15 amino acids. V lost 1 base, J lost 4 bases, and 13 bases lay in between. The CDR3: CARSLRRQASDTQYF. CDR3 in DNA: TGTGCCAGAAGCTTGCGAAGACAGGCGTCAGATACGCAGTATTTT.

The rearrangement uses TRBV7-3 and TRBJ2-1, with D maybe TRBD2 (6 bases). The CDR3 consists of 12 residues. Trimming took 5 bases from V and 9 from J, leaving 11 bases between them. Looked up from germline, CDR1 is SGHTA and CDR2 is FQGTGA. CDR3 sequence: CASSGTSFEQFF. The CDR3, as DNA: TGTGCCAGCAGCGGTACTAGCTTTGAGCAGTTCTTC.

Within the sample, this clone is hyperexpanded (1% or more). The chain carries TRBV13 and TRBJ1-1; perhaps TRBD1 as D (5 bases). The CDR3 runs 15 residues. Trimming took off 1 base at V and 3 bases at J, with 12 bases between the two ends. Germline V gene lookup returns CDR1 PRHDT and CDR2 FYEKMQ (reference sequence). CDR3 loop: CASSLAQGMDTEAFF. CDR3 bases: TGTGCCAGCAGCTTAGCCCAGGGCATGGACACTGAAGCTTTCTTT.

This clone showed up just a few times. The chain uses TRBV25-1 and TRBJ2-7; D is ambiguous. The CDR3 is made up of 11 amino acids. Trimming took 4 bases from V and 0 from J, leaving 1 base between them. Germline lookup yields CDR1 MGHDK and CDR2 SYGVNS. CDR3 amino acids: CASSASYEQYF. CDR3 DNA: TGTGCCAGCAGTGCCTCCTACGAGCAGTACTTC.

The chain couples TRBV6-6 to TRBJ1-1; no definite D call. V lost 7 bases to trimming and J lost 5 bases, with 14 bases between them. CDR3 length: 13 residues. Germline V CDR1 and CDR2: MNHNY, SVGAGI (reference sequence). The CDR3 sequence is CASNTLQGTEAFF. CDR3 nucleotide sequence: TGTGCCAGCAATACCCTACAAGGAACTGAAGCTTTCTTT.

This sequence joins TRBV28 and TRBJ1-4, with D maybe TRBD1 (5 bases). Trimming shortened V by 6 bases and J by 5 bases, and 16 bases separated the two germline ends. The length of the CDR3 is 15 residues. Germline CDR1 and CDR2: MDHEN and SYDVKM. CDR3 bases: TGTGCCAGCAGACGCGCCGGGACCAACAATGAAAAACTGTTTTTT. It encodes CASRRAGTNNEKLFF.

The chain uses TRBV14 and TRBJ2-7, with D possibly matching TRBD1 (6 bases). Germline-derived CDR1 and CDR2 are SGHDN and FVKESK. V was trimmed by 4 bases and J by 7 bases, leaving 14 bases between them. CDR3 length equals 13 residues. The DNA of the CDR3 is TGTGCCAGCAGCCTTACAGGGTTGGGGGAGCAGTACTTC. Translation gives CASSLTGLGEQYF. The full variable domain, in which reference TRBV14 and TRBJ2-7 provide the parts outside the CDR3, is EAGVTQFPSHSVIEKGQTVTLRCDPISGHDNLYWYRRVMGKEIKFLLHFVKESKQDESGMPNNRFLAERTGGTYSTLKVQPAELEDSGVYFCASSLTGLGEQYFGPGTRLTVT.

The gene calls are TRBV4-2 and TRBJ1-3; D might be TRBD1 (6 bases). Germline assignment: CDR1 LGHNA and CDR2 YNFKEQ. Trimming shortened V by 3 bases and J by 8 bases, and 20 bases separated the two germline ends. This CDR3 region has 16 residues. DNA of the CDR3: TGTGCCAGCAGCCAGACTAGGACAGCCGCGGGTGACACCATATATTTT. It is translated as CASSQTRTAAGDTIYF.

This rearrangement joins TRBV14 to TRBJ2-7, with TRBD2 matching over 11 bases. The CDR3 consists of 15 residues. CDR1 is SGHDN and CDR2 is FVKESK in the germline V gene. J lost 0 bases, V lost 6 bases, and 4 bases had no gene match. The CDR3 reads CASSSGTSGSYEQYF. The CDR3, as DNA: TGTGCCAGCAGTTCCGGGACTAGCGGCTCCTACGAGCAGTACTTC.

This clone is termed hyperexpanded (1% or more). This specimen includes other DNA sequences encoding the same CDR3. The chain couples TRBV27 to TRBJ2-3; TRBD2 matches 10 bases. Germline-derived CDR1 and CDR2 are MNHEY and SMNVEV (reference sequence). The CDR3 consists of 16 residues. The V and J ends lost 4 bases and 3 bases, in that order; junction bases with no gene match: 7. The DNA for the CDR3 is TGTGCCAGCAGTTCCAGGTTAGCGGGAGGTACAGATACGCAGTATTTT. This encodes CASSSRLAGGTDTQYF.

The rearrangement joins TRBV5-4 to TRBJ2-4; 14 bases fit TRBD2. Germline V CDR1 and CDR2: SGHNT, YYREEE (reference sequence). The CDR3 length is 16 residues. V was clipped by 2 bases and J by 5 bases; unmatched bases: 3. CDR3 DNA sequence: TGTGCCAGCAGCTTAACGGGACTAGCGGGAGAAAACATTCAGTACTTC. Translating it yields CASSLTGLAGENIQYF.

This clone was found once. This sequence joins TRBV4-1 and TRBJ1-2, with a possible D match to TRBD1 (6 bases). Germline V CDR1 and CDR2: MGHRA, YSYEKL. The CDR3 has 16 residues. Trimming removed 2 bases at V and 1 base at J, with 14 bases between. CDR3 sequence: CASSQIRRGLNYGYTF. In DNA form, the CDR3 reads TGCGCCAGCAGCCAAATTAGGCGGGGGCTTAACTATGGCTACACCTTC.

CDR3 region: CASSTLDSSTGELFF. CDR3 nucleotide sequence: TGTGCCAGTAGTACCCTCGACAGTTCCACCGGGGAGCTGTTTTTT. The V and J genes are TRBV19 and TRBJ2-2, with D perhaps matching TRBD1 (5 bases). CDR3 length equals 15 residues. CDR1 LNHDA and CDR2 SQIVND come from the germline V gene (reference sequence). Deletions cut 4 bases from V and 4 bases from J, with 13 bases between.

This clone was observed a handful of times. The genes are TRBV19 and TRBJ1-2; maybe TRBD1 (5 bases). CDR1 is LNHDA and CDR2 is SQIVND in the germline V gene (reference sequence). V was trimmed by 10 bases and J by 3 bases, leaving 12 bases between them. CDR3 length: 12 amino acids. The CDR3 protein is CATDSSYYGYTF. DNA for the CDR3: TGTGCCACCGACAGTTCTTACTATGGCTACACCTTC.

V usage is TRBV10-3 and J usage is TRBJ2-1; D remains ambiguous. Trimming pared 3 bases from V and 6 bases from J, leaving 9 bases between. The CDR3 runs 13 residues. CDR1 ENHRY and CDR2 SYGVKD come from the germline V gene. The CDR3 DNA reads as TGTGCCATCAGTGATGAGAGTTTCAATGAGCAGTTCTTC. This gives the protein CAISDESFNEQFF.

CDR3 amino acids: CASSPGEQADTQYF. CDR3 in DNA: TGTGCCAGCAGCCCCGGAGAACAGGCAGATACGCAGTATTTT. This chain links TRBV6-4 with TRBJ2-3; D may be TRBD1 (5 bases). This CDR3 is built from 14 residues. The V and J ends lost 6 bases and 4 bases respectively, with 14 bases between them. Germline CDR1 and CDR2: MRHNA and SNTAGT.

The rearrangement links TRBV4-2 to TRBJ2-1; 7 nucleotides line up with TRBD2. The V segment lost 0 bases and the J segment 4 bases; nucleotides outside the gene matches: 9. CDR3 size: 17 residues. The germline V gene has CDR1 LGHNA and CDR2 YNFKEQ. DNA of the CDR3: TGTGCCAGCAGCCAAGATATAGAGCTAGCGGTTTACAATGAGCAGTTCTTC. Amino acids: CASSQDIELAVYNEQFF.

The chain couples TRBV10-1 to TRBJ2-1; 12 nucleotides align to TRBD2. V shed 3 bases and J 6 bases; nucleotides not matched to a gene: 3. Per the germline V gene, CDR1 is WNHNN and CDR2 is SYGVQD (reference sequence). CDR3 length: 15 residues. This CDR3 reads CASSEGLAGPNEQFF. For the CDR3, the DNA is TGCGCCAGCAGTGAAGGACTAGCGGGACCCAATGAGCAGTTCTTC.

The chain combines TRBV19 with TRBJ2-1; TRBD2 matches 9 bases. The J segment lost 7 bases and the V segment lost 3 bases, leaving 7 bases of the junction unmatched. Germline lookup yields CDR1 LNHDA and CDR2 SQIVND (reference sequence). This CDR3 is built from 15 residues. The CDR3 spells CASSIVAGVGNEQFF. CDR3 DNA sequence: TGTGCCAGTAGTATCGTAGCGGGAGTGGGGAATGAGCAGTTCTTC.

The chain couples TRBV29-1 to TRBJ2-3; 9 nucleotides match TRBD1. The trim removed 2 bases at V and 4 bases at J, leaving 7 bases unmatched. The germline CDR1 and CDR2 sequences are SQVTM and ANQGSEA. This CDR3 is 15 amino acids long. CDR3 nucleotide sequence: TGCAGCGTTGAACTCCGACAGGGGGGCGCAGATACGCAGTATTTT. Its protein product is CSVELRQGGADTQYF.

The rearrangement joins TRBV2 to TRBJ1-5; D is undetermined. Trimming took off 6 bases at V and 0 bases at J, with 3 bases between the two ends. Germline V gene sequence: CDR1 SNHLY, CDR2 FYNNEI. This CDR3 contains 12 residues. The CDR3 DNA sequence: TGTGCCAGCAGGTATAGCAATCAGCCCCAGCATTTT. Its protein product is CASRYSNQPQHF. Full variable domain (outside the CDR3, taken from reference TRBV2 and TRBJ1-5): EPEVTQTPSHQVTQMGQEVILRCVPISNHLYFYWYRQILGQKVEFLVSFYNNEISEKSEIFDDQFSVERPDGSNFTLKIRSTKLEDSAMYFCASRYSNQPQHFGDGTRLSIL.

The chain joins TRBV7-2 to TRBJ2-2, with 7 positions matching TRBD2. Germline CDR1 and CDR2: SGHTA and FQGNSA. The CDR3 is 16 residues long. V dropped 4 bases and J dropped 9; count of bases not matched to a gene: 14. The DNA of the CDR3 is TGTGCCAGCAGCTCAAGGCCCCTAGCGGCACGGAGGGAGCTGTTTTTT. This encodes CASSSRPLAARRELFF.

This clone was counted a few times. The chain has TRBV5-4 and TRBJ2-7; TRBD2 agrees at 9 bases. The junction had 4 bases not matched to a gene; V was cut back by 2 bases and J by 4 bases. Germline CDR1 reads SGHNT; CDR2 reads YYREEE (reference sequence). The CDR3 runs 14 residues. DNA for the CDR3: TGTGCCAGCAGCTTAAGTAGCGGGAGTTACGAGCAGTACTTC. This sequence encodes CASSLSSGSYEQYF.

This clone is large. This rearrangement joins TRBV28 to TRBJ2-5; TRBD1 matches 7 bases. This CDR3 comprises 16 residues. J was trimmed by 5 bases and V by 2 bases; bases with no gene match: 11. CDR1 and CDR2 (germline): MDHEN, SYDVKM. This CDR3 is CASSLLIGGAQETQYF. The CDR3 region has the DNA TGTGCCAGCAGTTTACTGATAGGGGGCGCCCAGGAGACCCAGTACTTC.

The table lists this clone with a few counts. The J gene is TRBJ2-7, the V gene TRBV27; TRBD2 aligns across 14 bases. Trimming took 8 bases from V and 2 from J; bases not matched to a gene: 2. There are 14 residues in the CDR3. Germline lookup yields CDR1 MNHEY and CDR2 SMNVEV (reference sequence). The CDR3 region has the DNA TGTGCCAGCGGACTAGCGGGAGGCCCCTACGAGCAGTACTTC. Translation: CASGLAGGPYEQYF.